What follows are 28 T cell receptor beta chains derived from one specimen sequenced in a study of blood T cell repertoires in COVID-19. The assay was immunoSEQ multiplex PCR, and TCRdb's table has in-frame clones only and misses some. The data show fewer than 250,000 clones, around four fifths seen once. Material for sequencing was peripheral blood. The receptors were gathered from a woman over 75 with COVID-19, enrolled during active disease.

The CDR3 loop reads CASSQYSTSGTHQETQYF. The CDR3 region has the DNA TGTGCCAGCAGCCAATACAGTACTAGCGGGACCCACCAAGAGACCCAGTACTTC. The chain employs TRBV3-1 (or the pseudogene TRBV3-2) and TRBJ2-5; 10 positions agree with TRBD2. Germline V lookup: CDR1 LGHDT, CDR2 YNNKEL (reference sequence). The CDR3 has 18 amino acids. Trimming cost V 2 bases and J 0 bases; bases outside gene matches: 9.

This rearrangement joins TRBV19 to TRBJ2-6; the match to TRBD1 covers 8 bases. The germline CDR1 and CDR2 sequences are LNHDA and SQIVND (reference sequence). The ends lost 10 bases at V and 0 bases at J; junction bases unmatched: 17. The CDR3 covers 19 residues. CDR3 DNA: TGTGCCACGAAGGCATCCGGGGGACAGGTCCGCTCTGGGGCCAACGTCCTGACTTTC. Its translation is CATKASGGQVRSGANVLTF.

The chain uses TRBV11-2 and TRBJ2-5; the match to TRBD2 covers 13 bases. Germline CDR1 SGHAT, CDR2 FQNNGV. The CDR3 runs 18 residues. The ends lost 5 bases at V and 3 bases at J; junction bases unmatched: 12. The DNA for the CDR3 is TGTGCCAGCAGCATCTACTCCCAGGGACTAGCGGGGAAAGAGACCCAGTACTTC. This gives the protein CASSIYSQGLAGKETQYF.

The gene calls are TRBV6-5 and TRBJ2-5; unclear D gene. The CDR3 is 12 residues long. V lost 8 bases and J lost 3, with 10 bases in between. CDR1 and CDR2 from the germline V gene are MNHEY and SVGAGI. CDR3 nucleotides: TGTGCCAGCGGGCATCCCAAAGAGACCCAGTACTTC. It yields the protein CASGHPKETQYF.

The chain employs TRBV14 and TRBJ2-1, with D possibly matching TRBD1 (5 bases). Germline V gene sequence: CDR1 SGHDN, CDR2 FVKESK. There are 16 residues in the CDR3. V dropped 4 bases and J dropped 7 bases, with 20 bases sitting between them. The CDR3 region has the DNA TGTGCCAGCAGCCCCAGACAGTTTGGGATGTGGAATGAGCAGTTCTTC. It translates to CASSPRQFGMWNEQFF.

The genes are TRBV6-6 and TRBJ1-5; 9 bases are a match to TRBD1. Germline loops: CDR1 MNHNY, CDR2 SVGAGI (reference sequence). The trim removed 7 bases at V and 7 bases at J, leaving 14 bases unmatched. CDR3 size: 16 residues. The CDR3 sequence: CASTPSGTGTRQPQHF. The CDR3 bases are TGTGCCAGCACCCCTTCGGGGACAGGGACCCGCCAGCCCCAGCATTTT.

The chain combines TRBV5-1 with TRBJ2-2; D possibly corresponds to TRBD1 (6 bases). This CDR3 region has 15 residues. Trimming cost V 3 bases and J 7 bases, with 16 bases left between them. Germline V gives CDR1 SGHRS, CDR2 YFSETQ. The CDR3 coding sequence is TGCGCCAGCAGCTCCACAGGGTTAGGGAACGGGGAGCTGTTTTTT. It yields the protein CASSSTGLGNGELFF.

The J gene is TRBJ1-1, the V gene TRBV30, with D maybe TRBD1 (5 bases). This CDR3 is 13 amino acids long. Germline V gives CDR1 GTSNPN, CDR2 SVGIG (reference sequence). Trimming removed 4 bases at V and 2 bases at J, with 11 bases between. The DNA of the CDR3 is TGTGCCTGGACTGGGGGGGGAAACACTGAAGCTTTCTTT. Translated, it gives CAWTGGGNTEAFF.

The chain joins TRBV5-5 to TRBJ1-1; TRBD1 is a possible D gene (5 bases). This CDR3 comprises 13 residues. Trimming removed 1 base from V and 11 bases from J, with 15 bases in between. The germline CDR1 and CDR2 sequences are SGHKS and YYEKEE (reference sequence). This CDR3 is CASSLLSRAGAFF. CDR3 in DNA: TGTGCCAGCAGCTTGTTATCCAGGGCTGGGGCTTTCTTT.

The chain has TRBV12-3 or TRBV12-4 and TRBJ1-1; D is possibly TRBD1 (6 bases). Trimming removed 6 bases at V and 6 bases at J, with 14 bases between. This CDR3 comprises 13 residues. CDR3 in DNA: TGTGCCAGCAGACAACAGGGTTTCGCTGAAGCTTTCTTT. This codes for CASRQQGFAEAFF.

The rearrangement links TRBV5-6 to TRBJ2-7, with 9 bases that match TRBD1. The trim removed 0 bases at V and 0 bases at J, leaving 4 bases unmatched. The CDR3 contains 16 residues. Germline V CDR1 and CDR2: SGHDT, YYEEEE. The CDR3 nucleotides are TGTGCCAGCAGCTTGGGGGGGACAGGGCACTCCTACGAGCAGTACGTC. Its translation is CASSLGGTGHSYEQYV.

The chain links TRBV7-3 to TRBJ2-7; D gene unclear. CDR3 length: 13 amino acids. The ends were cut back, 1 base at V and 4 bases at J, with 8 bases in the middle. CDR1 and CDR2 from the germline V gene are SGHTA and FQGTGA. CDR3 region: CASSLSPDYEQYF. CDR3 bases: TGTGCCAGCAGCTTAAGTCCAGATTACGAGCAGTACTTC.

The chain links TRBV28 to TRBJ2-3, with TRBD2 matching over 7 bases. Germline V gene lookup returns CDR1 MDHEN and CDR2 SYDVKM. The CDR3 consists of 18 residues. V lost 1 base to trimming and J lost 2 bases; unmatched junction nucleotides: 12. Written as DNA, the CDR3 is TGTGCCAGCAGTTTATCCGGACTAGGGCGGGGCCCCACAGATACGCAGTATTTT. Protein sequence: CASSLSGLGRGPTDTQYF.

This sequence joins TRBV14 and TRBJ1-1; TRBD1 might be the D (6 bases). The CDR3 is 14 amino acids. Trimming left V 0 bases short and J 10 bases short, with 15 bases between. From germline, CDR1 is SGHDN and CDR2 FVKESK. In DNA form, the CDR3 reads TGTGCCAGCAGCCAAGATGGAAGGGGGTCGGGAGCTTTCTTT. This translates into CASSQDGRGSGAFF.

The CDR3 DNA reads TGTGCCAGCAGCCTGACAGGGTTGGCCGGGGAGCTGTTTTTT. It encodes CASSLTGLAGELFF. The V call is TRBV7-9, the J call TRBJ2-2; 7 nucleotides agree with TRBD1. With V trimmed by 5 bases and J by 6 bases, 6 bases remained unmatched. CDR1 SEHNR and CDR2 FQNEAQ come from the germline V gene (reference sequence). The CDR3 has 14 amino acids.

The J gene is TRBJ1-3, the V gene TRBV19; D not certain. V lost 6 bases and J 2 bases, leaving 17 bases between the germline ends. The CDR3 loop spans 16 amino acids. Per the germline V gene, CDR1 is LNHDA and CDR2 is SQIVND (reference sequence). The CDR3 bases are TGTGCCAGTAGATCTGGCGGATTGATCCCTGGAAACACCATATATTTT. Its protein product is CASRSGGLIPGNTIYF.

This chain joins TRBV5-4 and TRBJ2-1; 8 bases line up with TRBD1. J lost 4 bases, V lost 5 bases, and 5 bases had no gene match. This CDR3 region has 14 residues. Germline V gene data show CDR1 as SGHNT and CDR2 as YYREEE (reference sequence). CDR3 DNA sequence: TGTGCCAGCAGTCGGGACAGGTCTTACAATGAGCAGTTCTTC. Its translation: CASSRDRSYNEQFF. The full variable domain, in which reference TRBV5-4 and TRBJ2-1 provide the parts outside the CDR3, is ETGVTQSPTHLIKTRGQQVTLRCSSQSGHNTVSWYQQALGQGPQFIFQYYREEENGRGNFPPRFSGLQFPNYSSELNVNALELDDSALYLCASSRDRSYNEQFFGPGTRLTVL.

Notes on this clone: One end of the junction varies from germline; a read error may be responsible. This sequence joins TRBV12-3 or TRBV12-4 and TRBJ1-2; 7 bases line up with TRBD1. The CDR3 runs to 13 residues. CDR3 protein: CASSHFPGQNIPF. The CDR3 nucleotides read TGTGCCAGCAGCCACTTTCCGGGACAGAATATTCCCTTC.

This chain joins TRBV7-2 and TRBJ1-4; TRBD1 matches 10 bases. Germline values: CDR1 SGHTA, CDR2 FQGNSA. The V and J ends lost 1 base and 7 bases, in that order; junction bases with no gene match: 3. CDR3 length equals 15 residues. The CDR3 region is CASSLGTGGSEKLFF. CDR3 coding DNA: TGTGCCAGCAGCTTAGGGACAGGGGGATCTGAAAAACTGTTTTTT.

The chain employs TRBV28 and TRBJ1-5; TRBD1 might be the D (5 bases). The CDR3 is 15 residues long. CDR1 and CDR2 from the germline V gene are MDHEN and SYDVKM. V gave up 6 bases and J gave up 4 bases, with 16 bases separating them. The CDR3 DNA sequence: TGTGCCAGCAGCCTCCTGGAGGGGTTTAATCAGCCCCAGCATTTT. Translation gives CASSLLEGFNQPQHF.

This clone occurred many times. The chain recombines TRBV6-5 with TRBJ1-1; D unclear. Trimming removed 5 bases from V and 1 base from J, with 5 bases in between. The CDR3 runs to 12 residues. The germline CDR1 and CDR2 sequences are MNHEY and SVGAGI. CDR3 loop: CASSQWNTEAFF. The CDR3 nucleotides are TGTGCCAGCAGTCAGTGGAACACTGAAGCTTTCTTT.

The V gene is TRBV28, the J gene TRBJ2-1; 10 positions agree with TRBD1. Germline V CDR1 and CDR2: MDHEN, SYDVKM. The V and J ends lost 3 bases and 5 bases, in that order; junction bases with no gene match: 7. CDR3 size: 16 residues. CDR3 DNA: TGTGCCAGCAGTTTGGGGACAGGGGTCCTGAACAATGAGCAGTTCTTC. Translating it yields CASSLGTGVLNNEQFF.

This sequence joins TRBV27 and TRBJ2-3; the match to TRBD1 covers 7 bases. V lost 7 bases to trimming and J lost 6 bases; unmatched junction nucleotides: 16. The germline CDR1 and CDR2 sequences are MNHEY and SMNVEV (reference sequence). This CDR3 comprises 16 residues. CDR3 amino acids: CASTPYRGFPLDTQYF. CDR3 DNA: TGTGCCAGCACCCCGTACAGGGGCTTCCCTCTCGATACGCAGTATTTT.

This clone was seen a few times. This chain connects TRBV30 to TRBJ2-7; D might be TRBD2 (5 bases). The V gene's germline CDR1 is GTSNPN and CDR2 SVGIG (reference sequence). The CDR3 loop spans 12 amino acids. Trimming took 3 bases from V and 5 from J, leaving 11 bases between them. In DNA, the CDR3 is TGTGCCTGGAGCTTAGAGGGTAACGAGCAGTACTTC. Translating it yields CAWSLEGNEQYF.

V gene TRBV7-2 combines with J gene TRBJ2-5; 8 nucleotides align to TRBD2. Germline trimming cut 5 bases from V and 3 bases from J; bases unmatched to any gene: 8. The CDR3 consists of 15 residues. Germline V gene sequence: CDR1 SGHTA, CDR2 FQGNSA. CDR3 in DNA: TGTGCCAGCAGCCGTAATGCGGGGGGCGAAGAGACCCAGTACTTC. This encodes CASSRNAGGEETQYF.

The rearrangement links TRBV10-2 to TRBJ1-6; the D gene is possibly TRBD1 (6 bases). V dropped 6 bases and J dropped 8 bases, with 14 bases sitting between them. Germline-derived CDR1 and CDR2 are WSHSY and SAAADI. This CDR3 has 14 amino acids. The CDR3 coding sequence is TGCGCCAGCAGCTATGGACAGCTTTATTCACCCCTCCACTTT. It codes for CASSYGQLYSPLHF.

The CDR3 region has the DNA TGTGCCTGGAGTCGGGGGTCGTCCGGTCAGCCCCAGCATTTT. Residues: CAWSRGSSGQPQHF. The V and J genes are TRBV30 and TRBJ1-5; tentatively, D is TRBD1 (5 bases). The germline V gene encodes CDR1 GTSNPN and CDR2 SVGIG (reference sequence). Trimming took 2 bases from V and 6 from J, leaving 14 bases between them. The CDR3 length is 14 residues.

This chain links TRBV30 with TRBJ2-7; 11 bases map to TRBD1. CDR1 and CDR2 from the germline V gene are GTSNPN and SVGIG (reference sequence). The CDR3 is 12 residues long. The V segment lost 5 bases and the J segment 6 bases; nucleotides outside the gene matches: 3. This CDR3 reads CAWGTGGSEQYF. The CDR3 region has the DNA TGTGCCTGGGGGACAGGGGGAAGCGAGCAGTACTTC.